This T cell receptor (beta chain) is from a study of T-cell reconstitution after alpha-beta-depleted transplantation in children. Study outcomes and limitations: Expanded graft clones, several hundred of them, were reportedly the source of alpha-beta T cells about two months after transplant. Newly produced T cells mostly provided counts and TCRbeta diversity after one year, as hyperexpanded clones declined.

The TCRbeta library was prepared with unique molecular identifiers. TCRdb redid the calling of the PCR reads with MiXCR, one entry per CDR3 protein. The sample contains approximately 15,000 distinct CDR3 sequences, around 11% of which appear only once. This CDR3 spans 15 amino acids. Germline V gives CDR1 SEHNR, CDR2 FQNEAQ (reference sequence). V dropped 5 bases and J dropped 7; count of bases not matched to a gene: 10. This clonotype showed up many times. What it binds is not known. The chain carries TRBV7-9 and TRBJ2-1; 8 nucleotides line up with TRBD2. The receptor was derived from a boy in the first two years of life who had a stem cell transplant for Wiskott-Aldrich syndrome, so the T cells may come from the graft donor. Sequencing was performed on PBMCs, mostly from graft donor cells, taken 180 days after TCRalphabeta/CD19-depleted stem cell transplant. The CDR3 spells CASSTVRRGGNEQFF. As DNA, the CDR3 is TGTGCCAGCAGCACTGTTCGCCGGGGGGGAAATGAGCAGTTCTTC.